This TCR beta chain derives from a study of control samples from healthy donors and cancer patients. Sequencing used immunoSEQ multiplex PCR; TCRdb keeps in-frame clones, though not all of them. The table includes some 200,000 clones, 91% detected once. The CDR3 consists of 12 residues. The germline CDR1 and CDR2 sequences are SGHDT and YYEEEE. V dropped 1 base and J dropped 5 bases, with 4 bases sitting between them. The chain recombines TRBV5-6 with TRBJ1-5; D unresolved. The sample taken for sequencing was blood. The receptor was derived from a woman aged 30 to 39 in good health. CDR3: CASSLRDQPQHF. The CDR3 bases are TGTGCCAGCAGCTTGCGGGATCAGCCCCAGCATTTT.